Detailed here is one T cell receptor (beta chain). Antigen specificity is unknown. Read sequence stops 3 residues before the CDR3 end, and the germline J gene provides the missing end. This record comes from a study of Tregs in tolerant kidney transplant recipients. Overall study: The nonmyeloablative bone marrow transplants came from related graft donors, with transient mixed chimerism.

Findings and caveats of the study: Changing PCR primers prevented nucleotide comparison between some patients' samples. Findings come from small patient numbers and require larger validation.

Unstimulated regulatory T cells (CD4+CD25+CD127-), CD4+CD25- non-regulatory cells, CD4 and CD8 cells were FACS-sorted from thawed PBMCs. Assay: immunoSEQ multiplex PCR; the TCRdb copy retains only in-frame clones and omits some. The sample includes fewer than 35,000 clones. CDR3 length equals 15 residues. The germline CDR1 and CDR2 sequences are SNHLY and FYNNEI. V lost 7 bases and J lost 4; bases outside the gene matches: 10. The sample in question was CD8+ T cells from blood, obtained before the transplant. The sequence was obtained from a human donor who received a combined kidney and bone marrow transplant. The J gene is TRBJ1-3, the V gene TRBV2; 7 bases agree with TRBD1. Here the CDR3 reads CASTITGAGGNTIYF. CDR3 bases read: TGTGCCAGCACCATAACAGGGGCCGGAGGAAACACC.